The present entry profiles one TCR beta chain with its context. The target antigen is unknown. The sample originates from a study of cytomegalovirus exposure and HLA in healthy donors. Study-level results: Researchers catalogued 164 TCR beta chains as cytomegalovirus-associated. Earlier results showed most TCR beta V segments being productive about 87% or about 30% of the time. Most sequenced TCRs were rare (though some public TCRs occurred in many donors).

J gave up 1 base and V 6 bases, and 5 bases lay outside the gene matches. Germline lookup yields CDR1 MDHEN and CDR2 SYDVKM. This CDR3 has 17 residues. The PCR employed 60 Vbeta primers together with 13 Jbeta primers. This table comes from immunoSEQ multiplex PCR, and its TCRdb copy is limited to in-frame clones, with some not included. The table has 130,000 to 150,000 clones, roughly 72% seen once; the top ten hold 2.1%. The specimen was PBMCs. This chain links TRBV28 with TRBJ2-2; TRBD2 matches 13 bases. This receptor was taken from a man between 35 and 55 years old in good health and CMV-seronegative. The DNA for the CDR3 is TGTGCCAGCAGGGGACTAGCGGGGCGCAGGAACACCGGGGAGCTGTTTTTT. Protein product: CASRGLAGRRNTGELFF.